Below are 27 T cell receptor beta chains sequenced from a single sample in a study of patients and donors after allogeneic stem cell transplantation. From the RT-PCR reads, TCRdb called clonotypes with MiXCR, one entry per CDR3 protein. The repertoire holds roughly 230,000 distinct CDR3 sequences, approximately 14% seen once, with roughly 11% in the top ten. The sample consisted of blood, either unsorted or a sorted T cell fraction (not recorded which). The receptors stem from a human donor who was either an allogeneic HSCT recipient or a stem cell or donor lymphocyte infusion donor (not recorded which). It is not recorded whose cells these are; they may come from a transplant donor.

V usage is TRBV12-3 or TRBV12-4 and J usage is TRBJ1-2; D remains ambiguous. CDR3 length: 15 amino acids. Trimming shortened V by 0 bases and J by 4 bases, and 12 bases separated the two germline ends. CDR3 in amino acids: CASSLAGSSSYGYTF. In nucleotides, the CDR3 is TGTGCCAGCAGTTTAGCAGGGTCGTCGTCCTATGGCTACACCTTC.

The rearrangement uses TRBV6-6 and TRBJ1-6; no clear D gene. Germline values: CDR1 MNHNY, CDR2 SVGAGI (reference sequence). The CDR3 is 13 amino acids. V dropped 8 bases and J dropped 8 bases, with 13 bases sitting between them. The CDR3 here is CASRNREDSPLHF. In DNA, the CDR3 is TGTGCCAGCCGGAACCGGGAGGATTCACCCCTCCACTTT.

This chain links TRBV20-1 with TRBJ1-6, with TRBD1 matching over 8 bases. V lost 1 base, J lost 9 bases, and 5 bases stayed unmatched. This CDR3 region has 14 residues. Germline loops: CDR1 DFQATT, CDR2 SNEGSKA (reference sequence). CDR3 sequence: CSARGGQGVSPLHF. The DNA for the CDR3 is TGCAGTGCTAGAGGAGGACAGGGTGTTTCACCCCTCCACTTT.

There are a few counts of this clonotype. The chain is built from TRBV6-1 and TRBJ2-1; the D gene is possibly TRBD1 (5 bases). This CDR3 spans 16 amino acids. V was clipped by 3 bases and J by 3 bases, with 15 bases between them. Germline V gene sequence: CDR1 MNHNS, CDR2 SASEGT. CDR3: CASSDPTQGDYNEQFF. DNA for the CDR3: TGTGCCAGCAGTGATCCCACCCAAGGGGACTACAATGAGCAGTTCTTC.

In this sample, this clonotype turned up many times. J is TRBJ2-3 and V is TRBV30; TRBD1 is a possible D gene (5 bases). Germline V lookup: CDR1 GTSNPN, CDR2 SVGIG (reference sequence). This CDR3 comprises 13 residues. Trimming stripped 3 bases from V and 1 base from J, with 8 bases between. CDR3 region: CAWRQAGTDTQYF. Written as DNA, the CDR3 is TGTGCCTGGAGACAGGCGGGCACAGATACGCAGTATTTT.

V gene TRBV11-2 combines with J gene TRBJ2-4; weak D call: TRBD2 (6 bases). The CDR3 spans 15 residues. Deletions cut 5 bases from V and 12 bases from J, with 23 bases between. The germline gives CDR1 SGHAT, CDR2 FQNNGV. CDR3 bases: TGTGCCAGCAGCCATACCAGTGTAGTTGGGGGGAATCAGTACTTC. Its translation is CASSHTSVVGGNQYF.

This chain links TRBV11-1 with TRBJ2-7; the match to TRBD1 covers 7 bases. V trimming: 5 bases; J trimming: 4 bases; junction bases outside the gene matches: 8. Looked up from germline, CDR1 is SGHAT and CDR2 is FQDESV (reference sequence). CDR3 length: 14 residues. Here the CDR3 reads CASSHDRVPYEQYF. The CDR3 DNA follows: TGTGCCAGCAGCCACGACAGGGTTCCATACGAGCAGTACTTC.

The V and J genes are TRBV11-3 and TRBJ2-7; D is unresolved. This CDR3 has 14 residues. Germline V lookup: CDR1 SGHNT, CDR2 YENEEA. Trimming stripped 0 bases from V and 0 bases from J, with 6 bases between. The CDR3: CASSLDPGSYEQYF. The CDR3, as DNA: TGTGCCAGCAGCTTAGATCCGGGCTCCTACGAGCAGTACTTC.

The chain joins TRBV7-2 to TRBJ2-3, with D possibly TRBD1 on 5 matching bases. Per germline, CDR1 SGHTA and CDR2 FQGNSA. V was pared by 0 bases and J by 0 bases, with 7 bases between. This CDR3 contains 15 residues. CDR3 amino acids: CASSLAQASTDTQYF. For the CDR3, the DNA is TGTGCCAGCAGCTTAGCACAGGCTAGCACAGATACGCAGTATTTT.

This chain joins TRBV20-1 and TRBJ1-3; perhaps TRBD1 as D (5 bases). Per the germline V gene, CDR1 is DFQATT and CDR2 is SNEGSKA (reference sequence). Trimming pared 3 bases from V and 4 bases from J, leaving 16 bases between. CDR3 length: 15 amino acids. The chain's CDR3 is CSASRTQGIGNTIYF. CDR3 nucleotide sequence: TGCAGTGCTAGTCGGACCCAGGGTATAGGAAACACCATATATTTT.

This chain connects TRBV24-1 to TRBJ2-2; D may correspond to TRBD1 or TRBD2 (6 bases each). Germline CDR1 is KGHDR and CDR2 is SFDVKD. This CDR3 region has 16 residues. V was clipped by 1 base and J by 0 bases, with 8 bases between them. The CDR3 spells CATSDLGGTNTGELFF. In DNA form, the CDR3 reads TGTGCCACCAGTGATTTAGGGGGGACGAACACCGGGGAGCTGTTTTTT.

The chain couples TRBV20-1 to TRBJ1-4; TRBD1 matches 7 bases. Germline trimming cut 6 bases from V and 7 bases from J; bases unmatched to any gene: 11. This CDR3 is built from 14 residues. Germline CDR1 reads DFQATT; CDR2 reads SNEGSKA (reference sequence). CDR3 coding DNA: TGCAGTGCACGGGACAGTTCGATCCGTGAAAAACTGTTTTTT. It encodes CSARDSSIREKLFF.

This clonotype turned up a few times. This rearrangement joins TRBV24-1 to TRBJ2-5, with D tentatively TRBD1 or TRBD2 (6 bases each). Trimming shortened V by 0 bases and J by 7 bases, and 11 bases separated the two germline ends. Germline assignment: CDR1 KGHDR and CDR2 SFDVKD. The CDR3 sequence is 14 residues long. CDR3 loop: CATSDLTTGATQYF. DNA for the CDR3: TGTGCCACCAGTGATTTGACAACGGGGGCGACCCAGTACTTC.

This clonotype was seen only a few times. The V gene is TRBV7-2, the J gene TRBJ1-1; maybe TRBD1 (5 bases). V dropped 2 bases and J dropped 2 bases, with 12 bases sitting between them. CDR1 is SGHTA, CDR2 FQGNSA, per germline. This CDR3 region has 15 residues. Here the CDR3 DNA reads TGTGCCAGCAGCTTACTCCGGGGGGTCAACACTGAAGCTTTCTTT. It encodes CASSLLRGVNTEAFF.

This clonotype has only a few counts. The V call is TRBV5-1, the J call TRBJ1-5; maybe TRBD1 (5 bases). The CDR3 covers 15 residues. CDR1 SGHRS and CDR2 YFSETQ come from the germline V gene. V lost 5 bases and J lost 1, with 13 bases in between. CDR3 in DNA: TGCGCCAGCAGACGGGACCCGAGGAGCAATCAGCCCCAGCATTTT. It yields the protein CASRRDPRSNQPQHF.

This chain's CDR3 is CATSDGGLGYNEQFF. The CDR3 DNA follows: TGTGCCACCAGTGATGGGGGACTAGGGTACAATGAGCAGTTCTTC. V gene TRBV24-1 combines with J gene TRBJ2-1; TRBD2 agrees at 8 bases. Germline V gives CDR1 KGHDR, CDR2 SFDVKD. The CDR3 has 15 amino acids. V shed 3 bases, J shed 4 bases, and the junction held 4 bases outside the gene matches.

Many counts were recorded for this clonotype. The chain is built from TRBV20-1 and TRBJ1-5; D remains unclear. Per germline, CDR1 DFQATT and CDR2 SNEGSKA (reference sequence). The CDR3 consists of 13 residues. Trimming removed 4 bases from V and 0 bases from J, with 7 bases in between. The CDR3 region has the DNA TGCAGTGCTAAAGGTTATAGCAATCAGCCCCAGCATTTT. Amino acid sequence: CSAKGYSNQPQHF.

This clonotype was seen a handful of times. CDR3 DNA: TGTGCCAGCAGCCCCGGTGGGGCCCTGGGGTTCTTC. Its translation is CASSPGGALGFF. This chain joins TRBV3-1 and TRBJ2-1; D is possibly TRBD1 (5 bases). The germline V gene has CDR1 LGHDT and CDR2 YNNKEL (reference sequence). This CDR3 has 12 amino acids. Trimming removed 4 bases from V and 15 bases from J, with 16 bases in between.

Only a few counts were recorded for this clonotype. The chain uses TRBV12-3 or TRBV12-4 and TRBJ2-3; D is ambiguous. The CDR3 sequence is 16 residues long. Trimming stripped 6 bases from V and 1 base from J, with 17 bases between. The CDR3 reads CASSPRLRLGTDTQYF. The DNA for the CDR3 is TGTGCCAGCAGCCCTCGTCTGCGGCTAGGCACAGATACGCAGTATTTT.

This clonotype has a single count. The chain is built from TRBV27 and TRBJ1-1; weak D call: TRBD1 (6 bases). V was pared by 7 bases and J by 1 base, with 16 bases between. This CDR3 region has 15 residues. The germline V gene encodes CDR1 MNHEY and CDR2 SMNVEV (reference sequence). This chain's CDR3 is CASIVRRGQNTEAFF. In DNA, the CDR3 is TGTGCCAGCATCGTCAGGCGGGGACAGAACACTGAAGCTTTCTTT.

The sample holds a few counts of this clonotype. CDR3 in amino acids: CASSNGLAGGTDTQYF. The DNA of the CDR3 is TGTGCCAGTAGTAACGGACTAGCGGGAGGCACAGATACGCAGTATTTT. The rearrangement uses TRBV19 and TRBJ2-3; 13 bases line up with TRBD2. The CDR3 is made up of 16 amino acids. V lost 4 bases and J lost 1; bases outside the gene matches: 2. Per germline, CDR1 LNHDA and CDR2 SQIVND (reference sequence).

CDR3: CSARGLAGRNETSTDTQYF. The CDR3 DNA reads TGCAGTGCCAGGGGGTTAGCGGGCCGGAACGAGACTAGCACAGATACGCAGTATTTT. The chain has TRBV20-1 and TRBJ2-3; D is tentatively TRBD1 or TRBD2 (7 bases each). In germline, CDR1 is DFQATT, CDR2 SNEGSKA (reference sequence). The CDR3 covers 19 residues. Trimming stripped 6 bases from V and 0 bases from J, with 28 bases between.

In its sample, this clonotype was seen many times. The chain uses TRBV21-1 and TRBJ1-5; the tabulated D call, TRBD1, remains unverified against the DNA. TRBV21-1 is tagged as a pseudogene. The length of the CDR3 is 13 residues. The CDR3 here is CAVGTLINQPQHF. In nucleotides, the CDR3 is TGTGCCGTTGGGACACTTATTAATCAGCCCCAGCATTTT.

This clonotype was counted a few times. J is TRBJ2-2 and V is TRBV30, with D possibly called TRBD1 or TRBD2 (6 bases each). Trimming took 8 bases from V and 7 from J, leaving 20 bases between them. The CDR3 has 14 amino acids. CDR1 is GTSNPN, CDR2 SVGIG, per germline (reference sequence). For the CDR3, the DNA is TGTGCCCGAAACCGCCCAGGGGAGGTCGGGGAGCTGTTTTTT. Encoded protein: CARNRPGEVGELFF. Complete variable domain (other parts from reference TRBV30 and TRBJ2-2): SQTIHQWPATLVQPVGSPLSLECTVEGTSNPNLYWYRQAAGRGLQLLFYSVGIGQISSEVPQNLSASRPQDRQFILSSKKLLLSDSGFYLCARNRPGEVGELFFGEGSRLTVL.

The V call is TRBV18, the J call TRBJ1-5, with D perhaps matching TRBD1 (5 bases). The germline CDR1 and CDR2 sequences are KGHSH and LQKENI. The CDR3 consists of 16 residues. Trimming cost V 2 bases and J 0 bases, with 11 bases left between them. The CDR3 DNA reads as TGTGCCAGCTCACCAAGGGAAGGGGATAGCAATCAGCCCCAGCATTTT. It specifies CASSPREGDSNQPQHF.

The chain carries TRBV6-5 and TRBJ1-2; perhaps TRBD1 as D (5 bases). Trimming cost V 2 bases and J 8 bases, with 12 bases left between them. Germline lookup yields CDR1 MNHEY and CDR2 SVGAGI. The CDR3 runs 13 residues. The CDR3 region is CASSYAGLWGYTF. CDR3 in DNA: TGTGCCAGCAGTTACGCGGGACTATGGGGCTACACCTTC.

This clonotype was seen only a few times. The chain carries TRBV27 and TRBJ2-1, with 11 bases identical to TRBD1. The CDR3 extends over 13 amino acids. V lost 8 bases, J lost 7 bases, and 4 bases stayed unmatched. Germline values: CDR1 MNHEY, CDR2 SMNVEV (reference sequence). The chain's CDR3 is CASRGQGENEQFF. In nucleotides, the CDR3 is TGTGCCAGCCGGGGACAGGGGGAGAATGAGCAGTTCTTC.